A selection of T cell receptor beta chains follows, all from one sample in a study of beta chain features in type 1 diabetes. Generated by immunoSEQ multiplex PCR, the TCRdb table keeps only in-frame clones and is missing some. This table has 850,000 to 900,000 clones, roughly a sixth appearing once. Material for sequencing was naive CD4+ T cells from blood. All receptors come from a woman in her late teens or twenties in good health. Both conserved end residues are part of each CDR3. The order of the fields is clone size, V gene, D gene, J gene, CDR3 protein, CDR3 DNA. The D gene is left open where the match is weak. Clone size is shown for a subset of rows, as once, few, many or a class of expanded clone.

clone_size: few; v_call: TRBV29-1; d_call: .; j_call: TRBJ2-4; cdr3_aa: CSAKVEENIQYF; cdr3_nt: TGCAGCGCCAAAGTCGAAGAAAACATTCAGTACTTC
clone_size: .; v_call: TRBV6-5; d_call: .; j_call: TRBJ2-1; cdr3_aa: CASSYGGNEQFF; cdr3_nt: TGTGCCAGCAGTTACGGCGGAAATGAGCAGTTCTTC
clone_size: .; v_call: TRBV7-2; d_call: .; j_call: TRBJ1-1; cdr3_aa: CASSPIANRVPEAFF; cdr3_nt: TGTGCCAGCAGCCCTATAGCGAACAGGGTCCCCGAAGCTTTCTTT
clone_size: .; v_call: TRBV4-2; d_call: .; j_call: TRBJ1-2; cdr3_aa: CASSQAGSRSGYTF; cdr3_nt: TGTGCCAGCAGCCAAGCAGGGAGTCGTTCGGGCTACACCTTC
clone_size: .; v_call: TRBV19; d_call: .; j_call: TRBJ1-5; cdr3_aa: CASSIPPNQPQHF; cdr3_nt: TGTGCCAGTAGTATTCCCCCCAATCAGCCCCAGCATTTT
clone_size: few; v_call: TRBV27; d_call: TRBD1; j_call: TRBJ2-3; cdr3_aa: CASSPRATGGETDTQYF; cdr3_nt: TGTGCCAGCAGTCCTAGGGCGACAGGGGGCGAAACAGATACGCAGTATTTT
clone_size: .; v_call: TRBV7-2; d_call: .; j_call: TRBJ2-5; cdr3_aa: CASSQTRETQYF; cdr3_nt: TGTGCCAGCAGCCAGACCCGGGAGACCCAGTACTTC
clone_size: few; v_call: TRBV27; d_call: TRBD2; j_call: TRBJ2-7; cdr3_aa: CASSFRTSANYEQYF; cdr3_nt: TGTGCCAGCAGTTTCAGGACTAGCGCAAACTACGAGCAGTACTTC
clone_size: few; v_call: TRBV2; d_call: .; j_call: TRBJ1-3; cdr3_aa: CASSEALNTIYF; cdr3_nt: TGTGCCAGCAGTGAAGCGCTAAACACCATATATTTT
clone_size: few; v_call: TRBV18; d_call: .; j_call: TRBJ2-2; cdr3_aa: CASSPALSNTGELFF; cdr3_nt: TGTGCCAGCTCACCGGCCCTTTCGAACACCGGGGAGCTGTTTTTT
clone_size: .; v_call: TRBV7-3; d_call: .; j_call: TRBJ1-1; cdr3_aa: CASSLRGNTEAFF; cdr3_nt: TGTGCCAGCAGCTTACGGGGGAACACTGAAGCTTTCTTT
clone_size: .; v_call: TRBV6-5; d_call: .; j_call: TRBJ1-5; cdr3_aa: CASQSGRTQPQHF; cdr3_nt: TGTGCCAGCCAGTCAGGGCGAACTCAGCCCCAGCATTTT
clone_size: few; v_call: TRBV7-2; d_call: TRBD1; j_call: TRBJ2-7; cdr3_aa: CASSLAGTGAYEQYF; cdr3_nt: TGTGCCAGCAGCTTAGCTGGGACAGGGGCCTACGAGCAGTACTTC
clone_size: .; v_call: TRBV2; d_call: .; j_call: TRBJ2-7; cdr3_aa: CASKGPSSYEQYF; cdr3_nt: TGTGCCAGCAAAGGACCTAGCTCCTACGAGCAGTACTTC
clone_size: .; v_call: TRBV29-1; d_call: TRBD2; j_call: TRBJ2-7; cdr3_aa: CSVLTSGSYEQYF; cdr3_nt: TGCAGCGTCCTAACTAGCGGGAGTTACGAGCAGTACTTC
clone_size: .; v_call: TRBV19; d_call: .; j_call: TRBJ1-3; cdr3_aa: CASSIDTHPGNTIYF; cdr3_nt: TGTGCCAGTAGTATAGACACCCATCCTGGAAACACCATATATTTT
clone_size: few; v_call: TRBV28; d_call: .; j_call: TRBJ1-4; cdr3_aa: CASSLLPTLKLFF; cdr3_nt: TGTGCCAGCAGTTTACTCCCGACACTCAAACTGTTTTTT
clone_size: .; v_call: TRBV27; d_call: .; j_call: TRBJ1-1; cdr3_aa: CASRSGENTEAFF; cdr3_nt: TGTGCCAGCAGATCGGGAGAGAACACTGAAGCTTTCTTT
clone_size: .; v_call: TRBV7-3; d_call: .; j_call: TRBJ2-5; cdr3_aa: CASGLTYQETQYF; cdr3_nt: TGTGCCAGCGGCTTAACGTACCAAGAGACCCAGTACTTC
clone_size: .; v_call: TRBV4-2; d_call: TRBD2; j_call: TRBJ2-7; cdr3_aa: CASSLDDAGTSGNYEQYF; cdr3_nt: TGTGCCAGCAGCCTGGACGATGCCGGGACTAGCGGGAATTACGAGCAGTACTTC
clone_size: few; v_call: TRBV28; d_call: .; j_call: TRBJ2-1; cdr3_aa: CASSTWGRPYNEQFF; cdr3_nt: TGTGCCAGCAGTACCTGGGGGCGTCCCTACAATGAGCAGTTCTTC
clone_size: .; v_call: TRBV6-6; d_call: .; j_call: TRBJ1-2; cdr3_aa: CASNKWEGRVLGYTF; cdr3_nt: TGTGCCAGCAACAAGTGGGAGGGGCGCGTGTTAGGCTACACCTTC
clone_size: .; v_call: TRBV6-6; d_call: .; j_call: TRBJ2-7; cdr3_aa: CASMGTNYEQYF; cdr3_nt: TGTGCCAGCATGGGAACTAACTACGAGCAGTACTTC
clone_size: .; v_call: TRBV5-4; d_call: .; j_call: TRBJ1-3; cdr3_aa: CASSLGPRDTIYF; cdr3_nt: TGTGCCAGCAGCTTGGGGCCGAGGGACACCATATATTTT
clone_size: .; v_call: TRBV19; d_call: .; j_call: TRBJ2-3; cdr3_aa: CASSGRAGTSTDTQYF; cdr3_nt: TGTGCCAGTAGTGGCAGGGCAGGAACTAGCACAGATACGCAGTATTTT
clone_size: .; v_call: TRBV7-2; d_call: .; j_call: TRBJ2-7; cdr3_aa: CASSLEPAGEQYF; cdr3_nt: TGTGCCAGCAGCTTAGAGCCCGCCGGCGAGCAGTACTTC
clone_size: .; v_call: TRBV6-5; d_call: .; j_call: TRBJ2-7; cdr3_aa: CASSQGNRYSYEQYF; cdr3_nt: TGTGCCAGCAGTCAGGGGAACAGGTATTCCTACGAGCAGTACTTC
clone_size: few; v_call: TRBV28; d_call: .; j_call: TRBJ2-2; cdr3_aa: CASRRQGGNGELFF; cdr3_nt: TGTGCCAGCAGGAGACAGGGAGGAAACGGGGAGCTGTTTTTT
clone_size: few; v_call: TRBV28; d_call: .; j_call: TRBJ2-1; cdr3_aa: CASNEQTQEQFF; cdr3_nt: TGTGCCAGCAATGAACAGACCCAGGAGCAGTTCTTC
clone_size: .; v_call: TRBV5-1; d_call: .; j_call: TRBJ2-4; cdr3_aa: CASSHGFPKNIQYF; cdr3_nt: TGCGCCAGCAGCCATGGGTTTCCCAAAAACATTCAGTACTTC
clone_size: .; v_call: TRBV28; d_call: .; j_call: TRBJ2-1; cdr3_aa: CASSLQEAQDEQFF; cdr3_nt: TGTGCCAGCAGTTTACAGGAGGCCCAGGATGAGCAGTTCTTC